This T cell receptor beta chain was identified during a study of shared clonotypes between healthy human individuals (dated by TCRdb to about 2020). A note on the overall study: The cohort comprised a couple of women and three men aged 18 to 49 years. Per donor, three plates each were used for CD4 naive and CD4 memory, two for CD8 naive, and one for CD8 memory. To estimate repertoire size and how much clonotypes are shared between individuals, the study performed deep sequencing of blood TCR repertoires from about five healthy adults. Libraries were prepared and TCR repertoires were sequenced by different laboratories using diverse techniques, in order to increase sequencing depth and limit assay-specific biases. Per donor, leukapheresis produced somewhere between about 0.9 and 9.5 billion PBMCs. Paper-wide results and their limitations: Clonotypes shared by all four sorted-subset donors showed higher generation probabilities than non-shared clonotypes. Sampling was limited to blood, and TCR repertoires in tissue likely differ from TCR repertoires in blood. When several donors were compared, the shared fraction of clonotypes was 5% to 6.5% for naive CD4, approximately 3.3% for naive CD8, about 2.4% for memory CD4, and roughly 0.4% for memory CD8. Estimated clonotype richness was generally larger for naive than for memory subsets. Pairwise subsampling indicated that sequencing depth was expected to affect the degree of clonotype sharing among donors. Because the study included a small number of donors, the genetic and exposure-history diversity represented was limited. Incomplete sequencing was indicated by rarefaction of sorted-subset datasets, despite the large sequencing depth.

Using the deep immunoSEQ assay, multiplex PCR amplified TCR CDR3 regions from genomic DNA. Extracted genomic DNA from each cell subset was spread evenly across all wells of several immunoSEQ 96-well plates, with each plate serving as a replicate. Each replicate PCR for sorted subsets received 150 to 250 ng genomic DNA, equal to 30,000 or so T cell genomes. Purified libraries were measured with a Qubit 3.0 fluorometer, size-checked on a Bioanalyzer 2100, and measured again with the KAPA Library Quantification kit. Every immunoSEQ 96-well plate was sequenced on a dedicated single-read 150-cycle Illumina NextSeq 550 flow cell. On the study's bioinformatics: The immunoSEQ output contained only junctional sequences without quality scores, so filtering could not match that applied to full-length reads. To assign V/J genes and CDR3, sequences were annotated using PyIR, a Python wrapper for IgBLAST v1.9, with IMGT germline references. Reads were filtered out if the reads had weak V/J assignments (E-value above 1e-6), no CDR3, stop codons, out-of-frame junctions, or ambiguous translated residues. V3J clonotypes were defined by identical inferred V gene, J gene, and CDR3 amino acid sequence. To compute the percentage overlap between repertoires, the number of shared unique clonotypes was divided by the size of the smaller repertoire. RTK rarefaction, the Chao1 estimator, and Recon v2.1 estimates of unobserved clonotypes were used to assess repertoire richness. Generation probabilities were computed with OLGA for all TCRbeta clonotypes obtained by the gDNA method from four donors. Here the immuneACCESS table is served through TCRdb, limited to in-frame sequences with V and J called. Missing clones are a known gap in these copies; in checked studies unresolved V genes cover under half, and the rest lacks a known reason. V, J and clone size are those of that table, while D and trimming were read from the DNA. The sample table contains more than 550,000 clones; only one count was recorded for roughly 88% of them. The ten largest account for about a third of the sample.

Spanning cysteine to phenylalanine, the CDR3 consists of 16 amino acids. The only DNA kept is the CDR3, 48 bases in frame from the first base. Trimming removed 3 bases from V and 9 bases from J; the gene matches leave 15 bases unexplained. Via the germline V gene, CDR1 is SGDLS and CDR2 YYNGEE. The donors were healthy, HIV-negative adults with no recently reported acute infections or vaccinations. Every donor was a Caucasian adult living in Nashville, Tennessee, USA. CD8 memory samples were composed of magnetically selected CD45RO+ cells combined with CCR7-negative CD45RA+ effector memory (TemRA) cells. Blood was collected by leukapheresis, and PBMCs were isolated by Ficoll-Histopaque density gradient centrifugation and then cryopreserved in liquid nitrogen vapor phase. Analytical flow cytometry was used to check the purity and quantity of each magnetically sorted T cell population. Genomic DNA was isolated from each sorted fraction and quantified by UV absorbance on a Nanodrop 2000c.

Notes on this clone: No cognate antigen has been identified for it. No qualities accompany the bases; no much larger clone lies one base away.

What was sequenced was memory CD8+ T cells from PBMCs. In light of the paper, this sample's cell subset or site label describes: CD45RO+ cells pooled with CCR7-negative TemRA cells. The clonotype comes from a man between 18 and 29 years old in good health. Some clones in this sample may be carry-over from other donors' samples. The chain joins TRBV9 to TRBJ2-3; the central 8 bases match TRBD1. In nucleotides, the sequence is TGTGCCAGCAGCGCCTACGAGCAAGACAGGGGCCGGACGCAGTATTTT. Its product reads: CASSAYEQDRGRTQYF.